This record concerns one T cell receptor beta chain sequence. The antigen is unknown. The sample originates from a study of CXCR3-negative and CXCR3-positive naive CD8 T cells. Turning to the study itself: Each library held about 1.5 +/- 0.3 million TRB reads, 120 million to 150 million in total. The study, taken as a whole, reports: Diversity was high in both naive subsets and much lower in memory cells.

CD45RO-CCR7+CD27+CD95- was the phenotype of naive CD8+ T cells. This CDR3 spans 14 amino acids. Per the germline V gene, CDR1 is SGHTA and CDR2 is FQGNSA. UMI-labeled TRB cDNA libraries were prepared by 5' RACE. TCRdb reanalyzed the 5' RACE reads, giving one entry per CDR3 protein sequence and no DNA. The sample has about 90,000 distinct CDR3 sequences. Sequenced: naive CXCR3- CD8+ T cells from blood. The subset here: CD45RO-CCR7+CD27+CD95- naive CD8+ T cells lacking CXCR3 (TNR3-). The source is a human donor in good health. Some clones in this sample may be carry-over from other donors' samples. This sequence joins TRBV7-2 and TRBJ2-3. The CDR3 protein is CASSDWNSADTQYF.